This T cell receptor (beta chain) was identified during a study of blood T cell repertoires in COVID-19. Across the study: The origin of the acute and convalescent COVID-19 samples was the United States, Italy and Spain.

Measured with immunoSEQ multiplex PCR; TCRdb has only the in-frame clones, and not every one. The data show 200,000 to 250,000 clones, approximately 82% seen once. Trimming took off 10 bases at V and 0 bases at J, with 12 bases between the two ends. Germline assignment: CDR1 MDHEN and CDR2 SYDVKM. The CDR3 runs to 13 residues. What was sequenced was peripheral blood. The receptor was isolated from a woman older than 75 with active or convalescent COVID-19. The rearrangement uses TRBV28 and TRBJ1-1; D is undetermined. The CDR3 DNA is TGTGCCACTAAGCGGCTTATGAACACTGAAGCTTTCTTT. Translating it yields CATKRLMNTEAFF.